These 21 T cell receptor beta chains were sequenced from one sample in a study of blood T cell repertoires in COVID-19 (TCRdb year 2020). Receptor libraries were prepared by the immunoSEQ multiplex PCR assay. TCRdb mirrors the immuneACCESS table, restricted to in-frame sequences. Some clones are absent from its copies; in checked studies, under half trace to an unresolved V gene, and the reason for the others is unknown. For this sample the table gives roughly 360,000 clones, of which under 85% were detected only once. Jointly, the top ten make up about 4.9% of the sample. The sequenced sample consisted of PBMCs or T cells enriched from blood (not recorded which). The receptors were gathered from a woman aged 50 to 60 who had recovered from COVID-19.

The chain is built from TRBV5-1 and TRBJ1-5; 7 bases map to TRBD1. The J segment lost 3 bases and the V segment lost 3 bases, leaving 6 bases of the junction unmatched. The CDR3 is made up of 15 amino acids. The germline gives CDR1 SGHRS, CDR2 YFSETQ. This CDR3 is CASSWTGSDNQPQHF. CDR3 sequence (DNA): TGCGCCAGCAGCTGGACAGGAAGTGACAATCAGCCCCAGCATTTT.

The chain joins TRBV13 to TRBJ2-1; 8 bases are shared with TRBD1. V was clipped by 5 bases and J by 2 bases; unmatched bases: 8. The CDR3 length is 16 residues. Germline lookup yields CDR1 PRHDT and CDR2 FYEKMQ (reference sequence). This CDR3 reads CASSTRQGYAYNEQFF. CDR3 bases: TGTGCCAGCAGCACCCGACAGGGGTACGCCTACAATGAGCAGTTCTTC.

The J gene is TRBJ1-2, the V gene TRBV30, with TRBD1 matching 9 bases. This CDR3 region has 13 residues. Germline V gene sequence: CDR1 GTSNPN, CDR2 SVGIG (reference sequence). V trimming: 1 base; J trimming: 7 bases; junction bases outside the gene matches: 4. The CDR3 bases are TGTGCCTGGAGTGCCCGACAGGGGGGTGGCTACACCTTC. Protein product: CAWSARQGGGYTF.

In DNA, the CDR3 is TGTGCCAGCAGCCTGAAGGCTGCTGAGGGCACTGAAGCTTTCTTT. It encodes CASSLKAAEGTEAFF. The V gene is TRBV7-9, the J gene TRBJ1-1; D gene unclear. This CDR3 spans 15 amino acids. Germline CDR1 is SEHNR and CDR2 is FQNEAQ (reference sequence). V dropped 5 bases and J dropped 4 bases, with 17 bases sitting between them.

In nucleotides, the CDR3 is TGTGCCAGCTCAGACTCACAGGCAGGCTATGGCTACACCTTC. It specifies CASSDSQAGYGYTF. V is TRBV18 and J is TRBJ1-2; D is possibly TRBD1 (5 bases). Trimming took 5 bases from V and 4 from J, leaving 14 bases between them. The V gene's germline CDR1 is KGHSH and CDR2 LQKENI. The CDR3 has 14 residues.

The chain joins TRBV5-4 to TRBJ2-1; 13 nucleotides match TRBD2. This CDR3 has 16 residues. V lost 4 bases and J lost 2; bases outside the gene matches: 3. Germline V lookup: CDR1 SGHNT, CDR2 YYREEE (reference sequence). The CDR3 region is CASSKGTSGAYNEQFF. CDR3 bases: TGTGCCAGCAGCAAAGGGACTAGCGGGGCCTACAATGAGCAGTTCTTC.

This clone was detected only a few times. The chain combines TRBV19 with TRBJ1-6; D gene unclear. V lost 5 bases to trimming and J lost 10 bases, with 9 bases between them. There are 12 residues in the CDR3. The germline V gene has CDR1 LNHDA and CDR2 SQIVND (reference sequence). CDR3 bases: TGTGCCAGTAGTCCACTAGGGTCACCCCTCCACTTT. It codes for CASSPLGSPLHF.

This chain joins TRBV19 and TRBJ2-2; 7 bases align to TRBD2. The CDR3 extends over 15 amino acids. Germline values: CDR1 LNHDA, CDR2 SQIVND (reference sequence). Trimming at V came to 1 base and at J to 7 bases, leaving 6 bases not matched to a gene. The CDR3 nucleotides are TGTGCCAGTAGTATAGCGGGGAGGGTGCACGGGGAGCTGTTTTTT. This gives the protein CASSIAGRVHGELFF.

The chain is built from TRBV27 and TRBJ1-5; perhaps TRBD1 as D (6 bases). Germline values: CDR1 MNHEY, CDR2 SMNVEV (reference sequence). CDR3 size: 15 residues. Between the trimmed V and J ends, which lost 5 bases and 2 bases, there was a span of 13 bases. DNA of the CDR3: TGTGCCAGCAGTCCGAGGAACAGGGGCAATCAGCCCCAGCATTTT. This codes for CASSPRNRGNQPQHF.

The J gene is TRBJ2-5, the V gene TRBV6-5; 8 bases line up with TRBD1. CDR1 MNHEY and CDR2 SVGAGI come from the germline V gene. V lost 5 bases and J lost 2; bases outside the gene matches: 7. There are 15 residues in the CDR3. The CDR3 sequence: CASSTGQGIQETQYF. The CDR3, as DNA: TGTGCCAGCAGTACCGGACAGGGCATTCAAGAGACCCAGTACTTC.

In DNA form, the CDR3 reads TGTGCCAGCAGCCCATCTTCGGGGGTATGGCGGGAGGCGGATACGCAGTATTTT. The encoded protein is CASSPSSGVWREADTQYF. The chain combines TRBV7-3 with TRBJ2-3; 8 bases align to TRBD2. Trimming cost V 5 bases and J 6 bases; bases outside gene matches: 19. The length of the CDR3 is 18 residues. From germline, CDR1 is SGHTA and CDR2 FQGTGA. Together with reference TRBV7-3 and TRBJ2-3, the CDR3 gives the full variable domain: GAGVSQTPSNKVTEKGKYVELRCDPISGHTALYWYRQSLGQGPEFLIYFQGTGAADDSGLPNDRFFAVRPEGSVSTLKIQRTERGDSAVYLCASSPSSGVWREADTQYFGPGTRLTVL.

The chain is built from TRBV11-2 and TRBJ1-1; TRBD1 is a possible D gene (6 bases). This CDR3 has 16 residues. Germline CDR1 is SGHAT and CDR2 is FQNNGV. V lost 5 bases and J 1 base, leaving 17 bases between the germline ends. The CDR3 nucleotides read TGTGCCAGCAGCCCAGGCAGGGGTAGGGCGAACACTGAAGCTTTCTTT. It encodes CASSPGRGRANTEAFF.

The table lists this clone with a count of one. V and J are TRBV7-8 and TRBJ2-2; D remains ambiguous. Germline V gene sequence: CDR1 SGHVS, CDR2 FQNEAQ. With 5 bases removed from V and 4 bases from J, the gap between germline ends came to 8 bases. This CDR3 has 13 amino acids. CDR3 DNA sequence: TGTGCCAGCAGCCCAGAAGTCACCGGGGAGCTGTTTTTT. Residues: CASSPEVTGELFF.

This rearrangement joins TRBV18 to TRBJ1-2, with D maybe TRBD1 (6 bases). From germline, CDR1 is KGHSH and CDR2 LQKENI. CDR3 size: 15 residues. V dropped 3 bases and J dropped 0 bases, with 11 bases sitting between them. In nucleotides, the CDR3 is TGTGCCAGCTCACCGACGACAGGAACTAACTATGGCTACACCTTC. Its protein product is CASSPTTGTNYGYTF.

The chain has TRBV30 and TRBJ2-2, with D tentatively TRBD2 (6 bases). The germline V gene has CDR1 GTSNPN and CDR2 SVGIG (reference sequence). This CDR3 is built from 11 residues. V was cut by 3 bases and J by 7 bases, with 6 bases left in between. The CDR3 DNA follows: TGTGCCTGGAGGGGAGGCGGGGAGCTGTTTTTT. Translation gives CAWRGGGELFF.

This clone was counted a few times. The V and J genes are TRBV29-1 and TRBJ1-1; 9 nucleotides line up with TRBD1. V shed 6 bases, J shed 10 bases, and the junction held 12 bases outside the gene matches. The CDR3 is made up of 13 amino acids. Germline CDR1 and CDR2: SQVTM and ANQGSEA. CDR3 sequence reads: CSVLPKQGARAFF. CDR3 sequence (DNA): TGCAGCGTCCTGCCGAAACAGGGGGCGCGAGCTTTCTTT.

This clone turned up a few times. The V call is TRBV5-7, the J call TRBJ2-2, with D possibly being TRBD1 (7 bases). TRBV5-7 is an open reading frame, and its role is uncertain. Trimming pared 0 bases from V and 0 bases from J, leaving 12 bases between. The CDR3 extends over 17 amino acids. The CDR3 bases are TGTGCCAGCAGCTTGGCCGCGGGACAGACGAACACCGGGGAGCTGTTTTTT. Encoded protein: CASSLAAGQTNTGELFF.

This CDR3 is CASSLDGYGYTF. The CDR3 coding sequence is TGTGCCAGCAGCTTAGACGGGTATGGCTACACCTTC. The chain is built from TRBV7-9 and TRBJ1-2; D not certain. V lost 1 base and J lost 5, with 5 bases in between. Germline CDR1 SEHNR, CDR2 FQNEAQ (reference sequence). This CDR3 has 12 amino acids.

The chain combines TRBV7-2 with TRBJ2-7, with a tentative D call TRBD1 (6 bases). The ends were cut back, 5 bases at V and 5 bases at J, with 19 bases in the middle. There are 15 residues in the CDR3. Germline CDR1 is SGHTA and CDR2 is FQGNSA. CDR3 protein: CASSMKQGYFDEQYF. The CDR3 DNA reads as TGTGCCAGCAGCATGAAACAGGGATACTTCGACGAGCAGTACTTC.

As concerns this clone: The junction does not match germline at one end; this may be a read error. This chain connects TRBV7-9 to TRBJ1-2, with 7 bases fitting TRBD1. CDR3 size: 12 residues. Per the germline V gene, CDR1 is SEHNR and CDR2 is FQNEAQ (reference sequence). This CDR3 reads CASSRQGGAHYF. DNA of the CDR3: TGTGCCAGCAGCCGACAGGGTGGGGCGCACTACTTC.

This chain connects TRBV6-2 or TRBV6-3 to TRBJ2-5, with 12 positions matching TRBD2. V lost 2 bases, J lost 5 bases, and 12 bases stayed unmatched. The CDR3 spans 18 residues. The V gene's germline CDR1 is MNHEY and CDR2 SVGEGT. The CDR3 is CASSYGRTSGIVYETQYF. The CDR3 coding sequence is TGTGCCAGCAGTTACGGGCGGACTAGCGGGATTGTTTACGAGACCCAGTACTTC.